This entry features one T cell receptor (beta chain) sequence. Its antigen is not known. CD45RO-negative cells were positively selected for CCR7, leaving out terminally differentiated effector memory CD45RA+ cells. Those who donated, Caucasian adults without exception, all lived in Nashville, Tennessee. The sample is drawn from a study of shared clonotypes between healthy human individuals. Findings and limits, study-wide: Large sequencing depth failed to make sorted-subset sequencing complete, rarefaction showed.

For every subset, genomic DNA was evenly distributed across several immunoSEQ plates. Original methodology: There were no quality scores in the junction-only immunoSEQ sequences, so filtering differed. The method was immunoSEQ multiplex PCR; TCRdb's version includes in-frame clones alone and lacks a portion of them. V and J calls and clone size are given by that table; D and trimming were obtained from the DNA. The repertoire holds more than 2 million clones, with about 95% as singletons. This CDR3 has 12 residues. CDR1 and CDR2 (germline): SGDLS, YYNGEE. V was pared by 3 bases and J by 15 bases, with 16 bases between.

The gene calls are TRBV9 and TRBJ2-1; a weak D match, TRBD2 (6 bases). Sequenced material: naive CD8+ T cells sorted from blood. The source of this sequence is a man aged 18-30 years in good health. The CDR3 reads CASSGTSKRPFF. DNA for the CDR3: TGTGCCAGCAGCGGTACTAGCAAACGGCCGTTCTTC.